The 17 T cell receptor beta chains given below trace back to one sample, sequenced in a study of regulatory T cells in long-lasting Graves disease (dated by TCRdb to the early 2020s). The sample's time point, from its label and the paper: persistent/refractory GD, antithyroid drugs over 5 years with positive TRAb. For both TCR sequencing and RNA sequencing, RNA was extracted from PBMCs in TRIzol. The library came from multiplex PCR. The listed sequencing device is Illumina HiSeq 4000. CDR3 regions were amplified by Arm-PCR with iRepertoire HTBI primers to construct TCR beta libraries. TCRdb trimmed the raw reads at Q25, called clones with MiXCR and kept productive beta chains. Each entry merges the rows of one CDR3 protein and shows their most common DNA and genes. A total of roughly 400,000 distinct CDR3 sequences appear in this sample, under 25% of them only once. The ten top clones hold 13% to 15% of the sample.

Sequences were derived from peripheral blood mononuclear cells (PBMCs), sampled when the disease was refractory, from a patient treated with antithyroid drugs. The receptors come from a female donor with Graves disease.

About this clonotype: A read error may produce the germline difference seen at one junction end. CDR3 sequence (DNA): TGTGCCACCAGCAGAATTGGACAGGGGAACACCGGGGGGCTGTTTTTT. It translates to CATSRIGQGNTGGLFF. This chain connects TRBV15 to TRBJ2-2, with 9 bases lining up with TRBD1. The length of the CDR3 is 16 residues. The germline V gene encodes CDR1 LNHNV and CDR2 YYDKDF (reference sequence).

This clonotype was seen repeatedly, ten times or more. DNA for the CDR3: TGTGCCAGCAGTTTGGTTGCGGGAGATAGGTACGAGCAGTACTTC. This encodes CASSLVAGDRYEQYF. The chain recombines TRBV28 with TRBJ2-7, with 7 bases identical to TRBD2. V shed 3 bases and J 4 bases; nucleotides not matched to a gene: 9. This CDR3 is built from 15 residues. Germline CDR1 MDHEN, CDR2 SYDVKM.

This clonotype occurred many times. The chain uses TRBV13 and TRBJ1-2; D unclear. The CDR3 loop spans 14 amino acids. The V gene's germline CDR1 is PRHDT and CDR2 FYEKMQ (reference sequence). With 3 bases removed from V and 7 bases from J, the gap between germline ends came to 15 bases. The chain's CDR3 is CASSFRHDGAGYTF. DNA for the CDR3: TGTGCCAGCAGCTTTCGGCACGACGGAGCTGGCTACACCTTC.

The table lists this clonotype with many counts. This chain links TRBV5-1 with TRBJ2-7; TRBD2 matches at 11 bases. This CDR3 contains 15 residues. V gave up 8 bases and J gave up 5 bases; unmatched junction bases: 12. Germline-derived CDR1 and CDR2 are SGHRS and YFSETQ. The CDR3 loop is CARKKTSGSIHEQYF. CDR3 nucleotides: TGCGCCAGGAAAAAAACTAGCGGGAGTATCCACGAGCAGTACTTC.

This clonotype has a count of ten or more. The J gene is TRBJ1-6, the V gene TRBV20-1; D is unclear. The germline V gene has CDR1 DFQATT and CDR2 SNEGSKA (reference sequence). This CDR3 is 15 amino acids long. Between the trimmed V and J ends, which lost 3 bases and 6 bases, there was a span of 15 bases. The CDR3: CSASLRGPANSPLHF. CDR3 sequence (DNA): TGCAGTGCTAGTCTCAGAGGGCCGGCTAATTCACCCCTCCACTTT.

The chain has TRBV28 and TRBJ2-1; D unresolved. The germline CDR1 and CDR2 sequences are MDHEN and SYDVKM. V lost 5 bases and J 12 bases, leaving 14 bases between the germline ends. CDR3 length: 12 residues. CDR3 sequence (DNA): TGTGCCAGCAGTCAAACGTCGGATGCGCAGTTCTTC. This translates into CASSQTSDAQFF.

This clonotype appeared many times. CDR3 DNA: TGTGCCAGCAGCTTAAAACTAGCGGGAGCTTCCGAGCAGTACTTC. This codes for CASSLKLAGASEQYF. The J gene is TRBJ2-7, the V gene TRBV11-2, with 11 bases lining up with TRBD2. V was clipped by 2 bases and J by 6 bases; unmatched bases: 6. The CDR3 has 15 amino acids. Germline V gives CDR1 SGHAT, CDR2 FQNNGV. Variable domain in full (rest from reference TRBV11-2 and TRBJ2-7): EAGVAQSPRYKIIEKRQSVAFWCNPISGHATLYWYQQILGQGPKLLIQFQNNGVVDDSQLPKDRFSAERLKGVDSTLKIQPAKLEDSAVYLCASSLKLAGASEQYFGPGTRLTVT.

This clonotype was seen at least ten times. The chain links TRBV5-1 to TRBJ1-2, with D perhaps TRBD1 (6 bases). The germline V gene encodes CDR1 SGHRS and CDR2 YFSETQ. The length of the CDR3 is 13 residues. Trimming cost V 0 bases and J 8 bases, with 11 bases left between them. This CDR3 is CASSLVQGRGYTF. In DNA, the CDR3 is TGCGCCAGCAGCTTGGTACAGGGCAGAGGCTACACCTTC. Full variable domain (missing parts from reference TRBV5-1 and TRBJ1-2): KAGVTQTPRYLIKTRGQQVTLSCSPISGHRSVSWYQQTPGQGLQFLFEYFSETQRNKGNFPGRFSGRQFSNSRSEMNVSTLELGDSALYLCASSLVQGRGYTFGSGTRLTVV.

This clonotype was seen repeatedly, ten times or more. The chain combines TRBV11-2 with TRBJ1-4; 7 positions agree with TRBD1. The V and J ends lost 5 bases and 6 bases, in that order; junction bases with no gene match: 12. The CDR3 loop spans 16 amino acids. Germline V gene lookup returns CDR1 SGHAT and CDR2 FQNNGV. CDR3 loop: CASSDLNRDSHEKLFF. The CDR3 region has the DNA TGTGCCAGCAGCGATCTTAACCGGGACAGCCATGAAAAACTGTTTTTT.

There are many counts of this clonotype. The chain links TRBV5-1 to TRBJ1-1; D gene uncertain. CDR1 and CDR2 (germline): SGHRS, YFSETQ. Trimming left V 1 base short and J 5 bases short, with 9 bases between. The CDR3 length is 13 residues. The CDR3 protein is CASSLFGQTEAFF. DNA for the CDR3: TGCGCCAGCAGCTTGTTCGGGCAGACTGAAGCTTTCTTT.

This clonotype was observed a few times. The chain recombines TRBV7-3 with TRBJ2-5; no firm D call. V was shortened by 3 bases and J by 2 bases, with 16 bases between the two germline ends. Germline CDR1 SGHTA, CDR2 FQGTGA. The CDR3 has 16 residues. CDR3 region: CASSLGSGLKQETQYF. CDR3 sequence (DNA): TGTGCCAGCAGCTTGGGGTCGGGCTTGAAGCAAGAGACCCAGTACTTC.

Only a few counts were recorded for this clonotype. The J gene is TRBJ1-5, the V gene TRBV20-1, with 7 bases that match TRBD1. CDR3 size: 18 residues. The germline V gene has CDR1 DFQATT and CDR2 SNEGSKA (reference sequence). V was clipped by 7 bases and J by 4 bases; unmatched bases: 22. CDR3 in amino acids: CSVIPNVARGFSNQPQHF. CDR3 sequence (DNA): TGCAGTGTGATACCCAACGTCGCCAGGGGGTTCTCAAATCAGCCCCAGCATTTT.

This clonotype has only a few counts. The V and J genes are TRBV20-1 and TRBJ2-7; TRBD2 agrees at 10 bases. V lost 0 bases to trimming and J lost 5 bases; unmatched junction nucleotides: 10. This CDR3 has 16 amino acids. Germline CDR1 DFQATT, CDR2 SNEGSKA (reference sequence). The CDR3, as DNA: TGCAGTGCTAGAGATCCACTAGCGGGGTCCGTTGACGAGCAGTACTTC. This encodes CSARDPLAGSVDEQYF.

This clonotype was seen a few times. Given a much more abundant clone one base away, this may be a read error. The chain recombines TRBV28 with TRBJ2-7; a possible D gene is TRBD1 (6 bases). Germline V gene data show CDR1 as MDHEN and CDR2 as SYDVKM. The CDR3 covers 14 residues. The CDR3 region is CASSSGTLTYKQYF. The CDR3 region has the DNA TGTGCCAGCAGTTCCGGGACACTCACCTACAAGCAGTACTTC.

The sample holds many counts of this clonotype. V gene TRBV28 combines with J gene TRBJ2-6, with 14 positions matching TRBD2. The CDR3 covers 24 residues. The V segment lost 1 base and the J segment 2 bases; nucleotides outside the gene matches: 19. CDR1 is MDHEN, CDR2 SYDVKM, per germline. CDR3 sequence: CASSLSGRLAGGVRRLTGANVLTF. The CDR3 nucleotides are TGTGCCAGCAGTTTATCGGGGAGACTAGCGGGAGGGGTCAGACGGTTGACTGGGGCCAACGTCCTGACTTTC.

This chain connects TRBV19 to TRBJ2-6; D is perhaps TRBD2 (5 bases). Germline CDR1 and CDR2: LNHDA and SQIVND (reference sequence). The CDR3 consists of 14 residues. V lost 8 bases and J lost 0, with 8 bases in between. In nucleotides, the CDR3 is TGTGCCAGTCTCCGGGACTCTGGGGCCAACGTCCTGACTTTC. Protein: CASLRDSGANVLTF.

The J gene is TRBJ2-2, the V gene TRBV30; D is perhaps TRBD2 (5 bases). Trimming pared 5 bases from V and 4 bases from J, leaving 14 bases between. This CDR3 region has 14 residues. Germline V gene lookup returns CDR1 GTSNPN and CDR2 SVGIG (reference sequence). CDR3 sequence (DNA): TGTGCCTGGCAGGAGGTATCGGGCACCGGGGAGCTGTTTTTT. It yields the protein CAWQEVSGTGELFF. The full variable domain, rest sourced from reference TRBV30 and TRBJ2-2, is SQTIHQWPATLVQPVGSPLSLECTVEGTSNPNLYWYRQAAGRGLQLLFYSVGIGQISSEVPQNLSASRPQDRQFILSSKKLLLSDSGFYLCAWQEVSGTGELFFGEGSRLTVL.